In its sample, the clone carrying this T cell receptor (beta chain) was seen a few times. Its antigen remains unidentified. This sample was taken from a study of cytomegalovirus exposure and HLA in healthy donors. Notes on the study in general: In a later analysis, TCR beta V- and J-gene trimming was associated with a missense DCLRE1C variant.

The germline V gene encodes CDR1 SGHNT and CDR2 YYREEE (reference sequence). This CDR3 spans 15 amino acids. J was trimmed by 3 bases and V by 3 bases; bases with no gene match: 6. Regarding donors, all were healthy bone marrow donors. Nominally healthy donors were sampled, though unrecorded immune exposures were likely. The PCR employed 60 Vbeta primers together with 13 Jbeta primers. The method was immunoSEQ multiplex PCR; TCRdb's version includes in-frame clones alone and lacks a portion of them. The sample holds 35,000 to 50,000 clones; 40% to 60% are singletons and the top ten take about an eighth.

This receptor was taken from a human donor in good health. This chain uses TRBV5-4 with TRBJ1-2; TRBD1 aligns across 9 bases. Sample: PBMCs. The CDR3 DNA is TGTGCCAGCAGCTCTACCGACAGGGGGTACTATGGCTACACCTTC. Protein: CASSSTDRGYYGYTF.